These T cell receptor beta chains were read from a single sample in a study of cytomegalovirus exposure and HLA in healthy donors. Some clones are missing from TCRdb's copy, which holds only in-frame ones; the method was immunoSEQ multiplex PCR. Its clone listing holds roughly 110,000 clones. Input material: PBMCs. These receptors all stem from a man younger than 45 in good health and CMV-seronegative. Both conserved end residues are part of each CDR3. A D gene is named only where the DNA matches it firmly.

D	length	V	J	CDR3	DNA
.	14	TRBV7-9	TRBJ2-5	CASSLMGGGETQYF	TGTGCCAGCAGCTTAATGGGAGGGGGGGAGACCCAGTACTTC
TRBD2	16	TRBV7-7	TRBJ2-7	CASSRGPSGGSYEQYF	TGTGCCAGCAGCCGTGGCCCTAGCGGGGGATCCTACGAGCAGTACTTC
.	13	TRBV10-2	TRBJ2-7	CASSVNRAYEQYF	TGCGCCAGCAGTGTTAACAGGGCCTACGAGCAGTACTTC
TRBD2	16	TRBV7-9	TRBJ2-2	CASSLKGLAGTGELFF	TGTGCCAGCAGCTTAAAGGGACTAGCGGGGACCGGGGAGCTGTTTTTT
.	14	TRBV6-5	TRBJ1-1	CASRLMAGSTEAFF	TGTGCCAGCAGACTCATGGCAGGGTCGACTGAAGCTTTCTTT
.	16	TRBV2	TRBJ2-7	CASSELDTTFWNEQYF	TGTGCCAGCAGTGAATTGGACACCACTTTTTGGAACGAGCAGTACTTC
TRBD2	14	TRBV5-4	TRBJ2-5	CASNIAGGQETQYF	TGTGCCAGCAACATAGCGGGGGGACAAGAGACCCAGTACTTC
.	15	TRBV6-4	TRBJ1-2	CASSDTRRGAGGYTF	TGTGCCAGCAGTGACACCCGGAGGGGAGCTGGAGGCTACACCTTC
.	13	TRBV29-1	TRBJ1-1	CSVVGQGTTEAFF	TGCAGCGTTGTCGGTCAGGGTACCACTGAAGCTTTCTTT
.	17	TRBV5-1	TRBJ2-2	CASTLGPAGMNTGELFF	TGCGCCAGCACCCTCGGGCCGGCGGGAATGAACACCGGGGAGCTGTTTTTT
TRBD1	16	TRBV5-8	TRBJ2-5	CASSLWTTGLGETQYF	TGTGCCAGCAGCTTGTGGACGACAGGGTTGGGAGAGACCCAGTACTTC
TRBD2	15	TRBV7-2	TRBJ2-5	CASSPGLAGSETQYF	TGTGCCAGCAGCCCTGGGCTAGCGGGGAGTGAGACCCAGTACTTC
TRBD2	16	TRBV7-8	TRBJ2-7	CASSATRPGGAPEQYF	TGTGCCAGCAGCGCTACGAGACCGGGGGGGGCCCCCGAGCAGTACTTC
TRBD2	14	TRBV9	TRBJ2-3	CASTSGEFTDTQYF	TGTGCCAGCACTAGCGGGGAGTTCACAGATACGCAGTATTTT
.	14	TRBV10-3	TRBJ1-5	CAISESSRGAPQHF	TGTGCCATCAGTGAGTCCAGTCGGGGAGCGCCCCAGCATTTT
TRBD2	16	TRBV5-1	TRBJ2-5	CASSLTSGGPQETQYF	TGCGCCAGCAGCTTGACCAGCGGGGGGCCTCAAGAGACCCAGTACTTC
TRBD2	17	TRBV7-2	TRBJ2-3	CASSSDLAGARRDTQYF	TGTGCCAGCAGCTCCGATCTAGCGGGGGCGCGCAGGGATACGCAGTATTTT
TRBD1	17	TRBV18	TRBJ1-2	CASSPPRDRGPNYGYTF	TGTGCCAGCTCACCACCTCGGGACAGGGGTCCCAACTATGGCTACACCTTC
.	13	TRBV5-4	TRBJ2-5	CASSLGVPETQYF	TGTGCCAGCAGCTTGGGAGTGCCAGAGACCCAGTACTTC
TRBD2	16	TRBV19	TRBJ2-3	CASSGLLAGSTDTQYF	TGTGCCAGTAGTGGCTTACTAGCGGGGAGCACAGATACGCAGTATTTT
TRBD2	19	TRBV7-9	TRBJ2-1	CASSFGASGGISPGNEQFF	TGTGCCAGCAGCTTTGGGGCTAGCGGGGGCATATCTCCCGGCAATGAGCAGTTCTTC
TRBD1	14	TRBV6-5	TRBJ2-7	CASSQGVPSYEQYF	TGTGCCAGCAGTCAGGGGGTTCCGTCCTACGAGCAGTACTTC
TRBD2	16	TRBV7-2	TRBJ2-3	CASSLGLAGGLDTQYF	TGTGCCAGCAGCCTAGGACTAGCGGGGGGGTTGGATACGCAGTATTTT
TRBD1	15	TRBV9	TRBJ1-2	CASSVGTGGANGYTF	TGTGCCAGCAGCGTCGGTACAGGGGGCGCAAATGGCTACACCTTC
TRBD2	14	TRBV19	TRBJ2-1	CASSGLAGGIEQFF	TGTGCCAGTAGTGGTTTAGCGGGGGGGATTGAGCAGTTCTTC
TRBD1	15	TRBV28	TRBJ2-3	CASSAQGARADTQYF	TGTGCCAGCAGCGCGCAGGGGGCCCGGGCAGATACGCAGTATTTT
.	14	TRBV5-1	TRBJ1-1	CASHGSLENTEAFF	TGCGCCTCGCATGGTAGCCTGGAGAACACTGAAGCTTTCTTT
.	12	TRBV5-4	TRBJ2-7	CASSGESYEQYF	TGTGCCAGCAGCGGGGAGAGCTACGAGCAGTACTTC
.	13	TRBV6-1	TRBJ2-3	CASVDRITDTQYF	TGTGCCAGCGTCGACAGAATCACAGATACGCAGTATTTT
TRBD2	18	TRBV7-9	TRBJ2-2	CASSPRRLAGGGTGELFF	TGTGCCAGCAGCCCTCGGAGACTAGCGGGGGGGGGCACCGGGGAGCTGTTTTTT
.	16	TRBV9	TRBJ2-5	CASSVGLGTTQETQYF	TGTGCCAGCAGCGTAGGGCTCGGGACAACCCAAGAGACCCAGTACTTC
TRBD1	12	TRBV29-1	TRBJ2-1	CSAGTGYNEQFF	TGCAGCGCCGGGACAGGGTACAATGAGCAGTTCTTC
.	14	TRBV18	TRBJ2-7	CASSPSDRKYEQYF	TGTGCCAGCTCACCCTCGGACAGAAAATACGAGCAGTACTTC
.	14	TRBV6-6	TRBJ1-2	CASSYGATNYGYTF	TGTGCCAGCAGTTACGGAGCGACTAACTATGGCTACACCTTC
TRBD2	15	TRBV5-4	TRBJ2-5	CASSLTGGRQETQYF	TGTGCCAGCAGCTTAACGGGGGGGCGGCAAGAGACCCAGTACTTC
.	12	TRBV5-4	TRBJ1-1	CASSLVESEAFF	TGTGCCAGCAGCTTGGTAGAATCCGAAGCTTTCTTT
.	15	TRBV19	TRBJ1-2	CASSIGAVIAYGYTF	TGTGCCAGTAGTATAGGGGCAGTCATCGCCTATGGCTACACCTTC
TRBD2	16	TRBV2	TRBJ2-5	CASTEGLGLYQETQYF	TGTGCCAGCACCGAAGGACTGGGACTATACCAAGAGACCCAGTACTTC
.	16	TRBV5-1	TRBJ1-1	CASSFYSGDGNTEAFF	TGCGCCAGCAGCTTTTATTCAGGGGACGGGAACACTGAAGCTTTCTTT
TRBD1	13	TRBV10-3	TRBJ2-7	CASRGTGLDEQYF	TGTGCCAGCCGCGGGACAGGGTTGGACGAGCAGTACTTC
TRBD1	16	TRBV5-1	TRBJ2-7	CASSLNRDRGLYEQYF	TGCGCCAGCAGCTTGAACCGGGACAGGGGTTTATACGAGCAGTACTTC
.	18	TRBV7-2	TRBJ1-1	CASSLALWSFLSNTEAFF	TGTGCCAGCAGCTTAGCTTTGTGGAGTTTCCTATCGAACACTGAAGCTTTCTTT
.	17	TRBV5-4	TRBJ2-6	CASSLEGPYSGANVLTF	TGTGCCAGCAGCTTGGAGGGGCCCTACTCTGGGGCCAACGTCCTGACTTTC
.	14	TRBV2	TRBJ1-6	CARGGQGSLSPLHF	TGTGCCAGGGGAGGGCAGGGGTCTCTCTCACCCCTCCACTTT
TRBD1	17	TRBV5-5	TRBJ1-4	CASSLEAGTGVGEKLFF	TGTGCCAGCAGCTTGGAGGCGGGGACAGGGGTTGGGGAAAAACTGTTTTTT
.	12	TRBV28	TRBJ2-7	CASSGLTYEQYF	TGTGCCAGCAGTGGACTTACTTACGAGCAGTACTTC
TRBD1	18	TRBV19	TRBJ2-7	CASSATGTGDWAWNEQYF	TGTGCCAGTAGTGCAACCGGGACAGGTGACTGGGCGTGGAACGAGCAGTACTTC
TRBD1	15	TRBV6-6	TRBJ2-1	CASSGGTGAYNEQFF	TGTGCCAGCAGTGGTGGGACAGGGGCCTACAATGAGCAGTTCTTC
TRBD2	16	TRBV5-1	TRBJ2-5	CASSLVSGGAQETQYF	TGCGCCAGCAGCTTGGTCAGCGGGGGGGCCCAAGAGACCCAGTACTTC
.	16	TRBV4-2	TRBJ2-1	CASSQDMGQNYNEQFF	TGTGCCAGCAGCCAAGATATGGGGCAGAATTACAATGAGCAGTTCTTC
.	12	TRBV13	TRBJ1-1	CASSTNRAGTFF	TGTGCCAGCAGCACCAACAGGGCGGGTACTTTCTTT
TRBD1	16	TRBV4-1	TRBJ1-5	CASSQAGGLMNQPQHF	TGCGCCAGCAGCCAGGCAGGGGGCTTGATGAATCAGCCCCAGCATTTT
TRBD2	15	TRBV5-1	TRBJ2-1	CASSSSGGGHNEQFF	TGCGCCAGCTCGAGTAGCGGGGGCGGCCACAATGAGCAGTTCTTC
.	15	TRBV5-1	TRBJ1-4	CASRPYGGPNEKLFF	TGCGCCAGCAGGCCCTACGGAGGTCCGAATGAAAAACTGTTTTTT
TRBD1	16	TRBV5-1	TRBJ1-2	CASSAGTGISRDGYTF	TGCGCCAGCAGCGCCGGGACAGGGATAAGTAGGGATGGCTACACCTTC
TRBD1	15	TRBV6-5	TRBJ1-5	CASSRLGQGNQPQHF	TGTGCCAGCAGTCGCTTGGGACAGGGGAATCAGCCCCAGCATTTT
.	16	TRBV7-2	TRBJ1-2	CASSLEVYGQGNSYTF	TGTGCCAGCAGCTTAGAGGTATATGGTCAGGGAAATAGCTACACCTTC
TRBD1	15	TRBV4-2	TRBJ2-5	CASTLGQGDQETQYF	TGTGCCAGCACCCTCGGACAGGGGGACCAAGAGACCCAGTACTTC